These 3 T cell receptor beta chains were all obtained from the same sample, sequenced in a study of blood T cell repertoires in COVID-19 (dated by TCRdb to about 2020). Library generation was performed with the immunoSEQ multiplex PCR assay. Sourced from immuneACCESS, this table was stored by TCRdb with only in-frame sequences that have V and J called. A share of the clones is absent; for the studies checked, an unresolved V gene accounts for under half, and the remainder has no known explanation. The sample table contains 30,000 to 35,000 clones; only one count was recorded for approximately 81% of them. Together, the top ten hold about 14% of the sample. What was sequenced was peripheral blood. Receptor source: a human donor with acute or convalescent COVID-19. The donor label of this sample is uncertain.

On this clone itself: One end of the junction fails to match germline, which may point to a read error. The chain carries TRBV3-1 (or the pseudogene TRBV3-2) and TRBJ2-3; 7 bases align to TRBD1. The CDR3 covers 12 residues. Germline loops: CDR1 LGHDT, CDR2 YNNKEL (reference sequence). CDR3 coding DNA: TGTGCCAGCAGCCCAGGGACAGCTACGCAGTATTTT. Its protein product is CASSPGTATQYF.

This clone has only one observation. The V and J genes are TRBV7-3 and TRBJ1-2, with 9 bases matching TRBD1. This CDR3 is 16 amino acids long. The germline CDR1 and CDR2 sequences are SGHTA and FQGTGA. Germline trimming cut 5 bases from V and 11 bases from J; bases unmatched to any gene: 18. The CDR3 nucleotides read TGTGCCAGCAGCCCTGGACAGGGGAATGCGATTGGGGATTACACCTTC. Amino acids: CASSPGQGNAIGDYTF.

This chain uses TRBV5-1 with TRBJ1-4; D is unresolved. CDR3 length equals 14 residues. Between the trimmed V and J ends, which lost 4 bases and 3 bases, there was a span of 10 bases. Per the germline V gene, CDR1 is SGHRS and CDR2 is YFSETQ. The CDR3: CASSRGRSNEKLFF. The CDR3 DNA reads TGCGCCAGCAGCCGAGGGAGGTCTAATGAAAAACTGTTTTTT.